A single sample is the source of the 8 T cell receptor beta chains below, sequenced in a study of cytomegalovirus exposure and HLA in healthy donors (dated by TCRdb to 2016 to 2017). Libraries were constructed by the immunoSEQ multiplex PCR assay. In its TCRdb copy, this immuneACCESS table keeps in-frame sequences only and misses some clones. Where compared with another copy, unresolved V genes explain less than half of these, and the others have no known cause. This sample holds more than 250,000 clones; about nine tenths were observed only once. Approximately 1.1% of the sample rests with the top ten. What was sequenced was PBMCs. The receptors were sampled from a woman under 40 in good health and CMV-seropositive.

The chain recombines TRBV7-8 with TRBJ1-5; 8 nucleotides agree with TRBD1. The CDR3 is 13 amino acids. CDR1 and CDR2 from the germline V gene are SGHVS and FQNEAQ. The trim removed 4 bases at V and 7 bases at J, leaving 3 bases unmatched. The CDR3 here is CASSWDRLQPQHF. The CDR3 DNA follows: TGTGCCAGCAGCTGGGACAGGTTACAGCCCCAGCATTTT.

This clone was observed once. CDR3: CASSPGRGWGGNTIYF. CDR3 DNA sequence: TGTGCCAGCAGCCCGGGGAGGGGATGGGGTGGAAACACCATATATTTT. The chain combines TRBV5-4 with TRBJ1-3; D might be TRBD1 (5 bases). This CDR3 has 16 residues. Germline V CDR1 and CDR2: SGHNT, YYREEE (reference sequence). The ends were cut back, 4 bases at V and 3 bases at J, with 17 bases in the middle.

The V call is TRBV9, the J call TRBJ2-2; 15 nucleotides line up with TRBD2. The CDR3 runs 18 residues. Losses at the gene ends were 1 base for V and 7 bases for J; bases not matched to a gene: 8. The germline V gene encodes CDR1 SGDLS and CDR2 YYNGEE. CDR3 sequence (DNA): TGTGCCAGCAGCGTAAGAGGACTAGCGGGAGGGCCGGACGGGGAGCTGTTTTTT. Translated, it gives CASSVRGLAGGPDGELFF.

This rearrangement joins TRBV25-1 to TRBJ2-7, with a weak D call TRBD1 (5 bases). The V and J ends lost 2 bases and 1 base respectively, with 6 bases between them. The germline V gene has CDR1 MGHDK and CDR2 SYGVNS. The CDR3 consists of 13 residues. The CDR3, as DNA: TGTGCCAGCAGTGAAAGGGGATCCTACGAGCAGTACTTC. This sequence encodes CASSERGSYEQYF.

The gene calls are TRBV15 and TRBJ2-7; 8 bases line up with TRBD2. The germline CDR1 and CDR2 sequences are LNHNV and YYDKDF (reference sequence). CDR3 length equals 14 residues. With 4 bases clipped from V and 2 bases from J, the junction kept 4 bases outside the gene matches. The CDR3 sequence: CATSIGAGAYEQYF. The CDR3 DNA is TGTGCCACCAGCATAGGAGCGGGAGCCTACGAGCAGTACTTC.

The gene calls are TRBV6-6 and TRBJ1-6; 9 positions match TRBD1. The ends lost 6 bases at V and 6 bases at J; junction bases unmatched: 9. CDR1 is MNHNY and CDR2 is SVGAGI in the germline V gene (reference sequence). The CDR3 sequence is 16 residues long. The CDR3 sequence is CASRPTRQGGNSPLHF. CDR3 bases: TGTGCCAGCAGGCCAACCCGACAGGGGGGTAATTCACCCCTCCACTTT.

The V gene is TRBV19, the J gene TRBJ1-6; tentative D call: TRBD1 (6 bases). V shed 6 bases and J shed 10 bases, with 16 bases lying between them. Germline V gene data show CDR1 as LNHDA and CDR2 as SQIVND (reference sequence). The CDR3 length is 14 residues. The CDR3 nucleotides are TGTGCCAGTAGGGAAAACAGGGCCGTCTCACCCCTCCACTTT. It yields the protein CASRENRAVSPLHF.

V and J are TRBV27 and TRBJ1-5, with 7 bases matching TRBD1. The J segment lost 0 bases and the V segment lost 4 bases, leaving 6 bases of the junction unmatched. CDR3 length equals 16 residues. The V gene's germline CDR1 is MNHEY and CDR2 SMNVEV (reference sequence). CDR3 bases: TGTGCCAGCAGTTCGTCCCGGGACAGTAGCAATCAGCCCCAGCATTTT. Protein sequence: CASSSSRDSSNQPQHF.